Each of the 8 T cell receptor beta chains below was sequenced from the same sample in a study of CD8 T cells in ankylosing spondylitis (dated by TCRdb to about 2017). Preparation of the library involved 5' RACE. Sequenced using an Illumina HiSeq 2500. The raw public reads went through TCRdb reprocessing: fastp at Q25, MiXCR clone calling, in-frame beta chains kept. Merged by CDR3 protein, the rows form single entries marked with the most common genes and DNA. The sample has approximately 39,000 distinct CDR3 sequences on record, 9.5% to 12% of them singletons. The ten largest clones represent 20% to 25% of the sample. Input material: synovial fluid, either unsorted or a sorted T cell fraction (not recorded which). These receptors were taken from a male donor with ankylosing spondylitis.

This clonotype was observed a handful of times. CDR3 bases: TGTGCCAGCAGTTTACAACTAGCGGGAGCCTACAATGAGCAGTTCTTC. Translating gives CASSLQLAGAYNEQFF. The rearrangement links TRBV28 to TRBJ2-1, with 11 bases matching TRBD2. The CDR3 runs 16 residues. V was clipped by 2 bases and J by 2 bases; unmatched bases: 2. Germline CDR1 MDHEN, CDR2 SYDVKM.

This clonotype has just a few counts. This chain uses TRBV4-2 with TRBJ2-1; D gene unclear. Looked up from germline, CDR1 is LGHNA and CDR2 is YNFKEQ. The CDR3 has 11 residues. V lost 3 bases, J lost 6 bases, and 3 bases lay in between. Here the CDR3 DNA reads TGTGCCAGCAGCCACGGCAATGAGCAGTTCTTC. Protein: CASSHGNEQFF.

For this clonotype: A read error is possible here, since a much larger clone lies one base away. The J gene is TRBJ2-1, the V gene TRBV7-9; 12 nucleotides line up with TRBD2. The germline gives CDR1 SEHNR, CDR2 FQNEAQ (reference sequence). CDR3 length: 16 amino acids. The CDR3 sequence: CASSPLGLAGHNKQFF. CDR3 DNA sequence: TGTGCCAGCAGCCCCCTGGGACTAGCGGGCCACAATAAGCAGTTCTTC.

This clonotype was recorded at least ten times. V usage is TRBV7-9 and J usage is TRBJ2-6; TRBD2 matches 12 bases. The germline gives CDR1 SEHNR, CDR2 FQNEAQ (reference sequence). V trimming: 6 bases; J trimming: 3 bases; junction bases outside the gene matches: 6. The CDR3 consists of 17 residues. CDR3 nucleotide sequence: TGTGCCAGCAGTCGGACTAGCGGGGATCGTGGGGCCAACGTCCTGACTTTC. Translation: CASSRTSGDRGANVLTF.

The rearrangement links TRBV28 to TRBJ2-3, with TRBD2 identical over 11 bases. Germline CDR1 MDHEN, CDR2 SYDVKM. CDR3 size: 16 residues. V shed 3 bases, J shed 4 bases, and the junction held 6 bases outside the gene matches. The CDR3 protein is CASSLASGRFADTQYF. In nucleotides, the CDR3 is TGTGCCAGCAGTTTGGCTAGCGGGAGGTTTGCAGATACGCAGTATTTT.

This clonotype was counted only a few times. V gene TRBV5-1 combines with J gene TRBJ1-5; the D gene is possibly TRBD1 (5 bases). Trimming stripped 0 bases from V and 4 bases from J, with 8 bases between. CDR1 and CDR2 (germline): SGHRS, YFSETQ. CDR3 length equals 14 residues. CDR3: CASSLAGGNQPQHF. The CDR3, as DNA: TGCGCCAGCAGCTTGGCCGGGGGGAATCAGCCCCAGCATTTT.

V gene TRBV28 combines with J gene TRBJ2-2, with TRBD2 matching over 8 bases. V shed 4 bases and J 1 base; nucleotides not matched to a gene: 5. Germline CDR1 and CDR2: MDHEN and SYDVKM. The CDR3 has 16 amino acids. CDR3 sequence reads: CASSSFTSGNTGELFF. CDR3 in DNA: TGTGCCAGCAGTTCGTTTACTAGCGGGAACACCGGGGAGCTGTTTTTT.

This clonotype has a count of ten or more. The V and J genes are TRBV15 and TRBJ2-7, with D unclear. Germline loops: CDR1 LNHNV, CDR2 YYDKDF (reference sequence). V was clipped by 0 bases and J by 5 bases, with 8 bases between them. This CDR3 contains 13 residues. The CDR3 coding sequence is TGTGCCACCAGCAGAGATCTTAGTGACGAGCAGTACTTC. Amino acid sequence: CATSRDLSDEQYF.